The 32 T cell receptor beta chains listed next were all sequenced from one sample in a study of blood T cell repertoires in COVID-19. Sequencing was performed with immunoSEQ multiplex PCR; in TCRdb, only in-frame clones are kept and a portion is missing. Here the sample spans roughly 400,000 clones, around nine tenths being singletons. The material sequenced was PBMCs or T cells enriched from blood (not recorded which). The receptor set was obtained from a woman in her 50s who had recovered from COVID-19.

The rearrangement joins TRBV15 to TRBJ1-1; D uncertain. The CDR3 is 13 amino acids. V was clipped by 1 base and J by 5 bases, with 8 bases between them. Germline CDR1 LNHNV, CDR2 YYDKDF (reference sequence). The CDR3: CATSRGARTEAFF. The CDR3 DNA follows: TGTGCCACCAGCAGAGGGGCCAGGACTGAAGCTTTCTTT. Using reference TRBV15 and TRBJ1-1 for the parts outside the CDR3, the full variable domain is DAMVIQNPRYQVTQFGKPVTLSCSQTLNHNVMYWYQQKSSQAPKLLFHYYDKDFNNEADTPDNFQSRRPNTSFCFLDIRSPGLGDTAMYLCATSRGARTEAFFGQGTRLTVV.

The chain links TRBV30 to TRBJ1-2, with 9 bases matching TRBD1. CDR1 and CDR2 from the germline V gene are GTSNPN and SVGIG (reference sequence). The trim removed 3 bases at V and 3 bases at J, leaving 2 bases unmatched. This CDR3 has 13 amino acids. Here the CDR3 DNA reads TGTGCCTGGAGACGACAGGGGGACTATGGCTACACCTTC. It specifies CAWRRQGDYGYTF.

This clone was counted once. This chain joins TRBV7-2 and TRBJ2-3, with 8 bases identical to TRBD1. This CDR3 is 13 amino acids long. Looked up from germline, CDR1 is SGHTA and CDR2 is FQGNSA. The V segment lost 5 bases and the J segment 10 bases; nucleotides outside the gene matches: 8. CDR3 in DNA: TGTGCCAGCAGCCAGGACAGGGTCGGAGCGCAGTATTTT. Translation: CASSQDRVGAQYF.

V gene TRBV30 combines with J gene TRBJ1-1; 8 positions agree with TRBD1. V was clipped by 2 bases and J by 0 bases; unmatched bases: 5. The CDR3 runs to 15 residues. Germline V lookup: CDR1 GTSNPN, CDR2 SVGIG (reference sequence). As DNA, the CDR3 is TGTGCCTGGAGTCTCACAGGGGGAATGAACACTGAAGCTTTCTTT. Protein: CAWSLTGGMNTEAFF. The whole variable domain, filled in from reference TRBV30 and TRBJ1-1, reads SQTIHQWPATLVQPVGSPLSLECTVEGTSNPNLYWYRQAAGRGLQLLFYSVGIGQISSEVPQNLSASRPQDRQFILSSKKLLLSDSGFYLCAWSLTGGMNTEAFFGQGTRLTVV.

In this sample, this clone turned up many times. This chain joins TRBV6-2 or TRBV6-3 and TRBJ2-5, with TRBD1 identical over 8 bases. This CDR3 spans 16 amino acids. Germline V gene data show CDR1 as MNHEY and CDR2 as SVGEGT. J lost 2 bases, V lost 6 bases, and 11 bases had no gene match. CDR3 residues: CASSPRTGWRQETQYF. CDR3 coding DNA: TGTGCCAGCAGCCCCAGGACAGGGTGGAGGCAAGAGACCCAGTACTTC.

This clone was seen more than once but under ten times. V gene TRBV28 combines with J gene TRBJ1-3; D not certain. From germline, CDR1 is MDHEN and CDR2 SYDVKM. V dropped 7 bases and J dropped 0 bases, with 13 bases sitting between them. CDR3 size: 15 residues. This CDR3 reads CASTPHGVSGNTIYF. DNA for the CDR3: TGTGCCAGCACCCCTCACGGGGTCTCTGGAAACACCATATATTTT. Looking up the rest from reference TRBV28 and TRBJ1-3 gives the full variable domain: DVKVTQSSRYLVKRTGEKVFLECVQDMDHENMFWYRQDPGLGLRLIYFSYDVKMKEKGDIPEGYSVSREKKERFSLILESASTNQTSMYLCASTPHGVSGNTIYFGEGSWLTVV.

V gene TRBV15 combines with J gene TRBJ2-2; D not resolved. V dropped 0 bases and J dropped 5 bases, with 7 bases sitting between them. Germline V gene data show CDR1 as LNHNV and CDR2 as YYDKDF (reference sequence). The CDR3 runs 14 residues. CDR3 DNA sequence: TGTGCCACCAGCAGAGATTTGAGTACCGGGGAGCTGTTTTTT. Protein sequence: CATSRDLSTGELFF.

J is TRBJ1-5 and V is TRBV19, with 7 nucleotides matching TRBD1. CDR3 length equals 16 residues. V was pared by 4 bases and J by 3 bases, with 9 bases of the junction left unmatched. Germline assignment: CDR1 LNHDA and CDR2 SQIVND (reference sequence). DNA of the CDR3: TGTGCCAGTAGTAAAAAGTCCAGGGGGGACAATCAGCCCCAGCATTTT. This codes for CASSKKSRGDNQPQHF.

The rearrangement joins TRBV12-3 or TRBV12-4 to TRBJ2-5, with TRBD2 matching 7 bases. The V gene end was trimmed by 5 bases and the J gene end by 5 bases; junction bases not matched to a gene: 5. There are 13 residues in the CDR3. The CDR3 DNA reads TGTGCCAGCAGTCCCCGACTAGCTGAGACCCAGTACTTC. It translates to CASSPRLAETQYF.

CDR3 sequence (DNA): TGTGCCACCTCTCCCTCTAGCACAGATACGCAGTATTTT. Residues: CATSPSSTDTQYF. The chain is built from TRBV15 and TRBJ2-3; D gene uncertain. The CDR3 has 13 amino acids. Germline CDR1 and CDR2: LNHNV and YYDKDF (reference sequence). Trimming removed 8 bases from V and 0 bases from J, with 9 bases in between. Full variable domain (missing parts from reference TRBV15 and TRBJ2-3): DAMVIQNPRYQVTQFGKPVTLSCSQTLNHNVMYWYQQKSSQAPKLLFHYYDKDFNNEADTPDNFQSRRPNTSFCFLDIRSPGLGDTAMYLCATSPSSTDTQYFGPGTRLTVL.

The rearrangement links TRBV1 to TRBJ2-1; the table calls TRBD2, which could not be checked here. TRBV1 is a pseudogene segment. The CDR3 loop spans 16 amino acids. CDR3 residues: CTSSQEFGSSYNEQFF. CDR3 in DNA: TGCACCAGCAGCCAAGAATTCGGGAGCTCCTACAATGAGCAGTTCTTC.

The DNA of the CDR3 is TGTGCCAGCAGCTATTCAGGGGGTGGTTCACCCCTCCACTTT. Translated: CASSYSGGGSPLHF. The chain has TRBV7-9 and TRBJ1-6; TRBD1 aligns across 7 bases. Unmatched junction bases numbered 6, after V lost 4 bases and J lost 9 bases. Germline CDR1 SEHNR, CDR2 FQNEAQ (reference sequence). This CDR3 is 14 amino acids long.

V usage is TRBV6-2 or TRBV6-3 and J usage is TRBJ2-7; D is possibly TRBD1 (6 bases). Germline CDR1 reads MNHEY; CDR2 reads SVGEGT. V was trimmed by 6 bases and J by 3 bases, leaving 18 bases between them. CDR3 length: 15 residues. CDR3 DNA sequence: TGTGCCAGCAGCCTTTACAGGGTTTATCTCTACGAGCAGTACTTC. It yields the protein CASSLYRVYLYEQYF.

The rearrangement joins TRBV6-1 to TRBJ1-4, with D perhaps TRBD1 (5 bases). CDR1 MNHNS and CDR2 SASEGT come from the germline V gene. The CDR3 length is 14 residues. V was trimmed by 3 bases and J by 8 bases, leaving 13 bases between them. In nucleotides, the CDR3 is TGTGCCAGCAGTGATCCCGTAAGGGGCGAAAAACTGTTTTTT. This codes for CASSDPVRGEKLFF.

V is TRBV10-3 and J is TRBJ1-2, with D uncertain. V was trimmed by 3 bases and J by 4 bases, leaving 24 bases between them. The CDR3 extends over 18 amino acids. CDR1 and CDR2 from the germline V gene are ENHRY and SYGVKD. The CDR3 nucleotides read TGTGCCATCAGTGAAGCTGGGTTCGGCGTCCCGGGAACCTATGGCTACACCTTC. Its protein is CAISEAGFGVPGTYGYTF.

This clone was recorded a few times. The chain has TRBV19 and TRBJ2-1, with 11 bases lining up with TRBD2. The CDR3 consists of 18 residues. The germline V gene has CDR1 LNHDA and CDR2 SQIVND (reference sequence). The V segment lost 1 base and the J segment 9 bases; nucleotides outside the gene matches: 14. The CDR3 DNA sequence: TGTGCCAGTAGTATAGCCCCGACTAGCGGGGCTTTCTATGGTGAGCAGTTCTTC. It specifies CASSIAPTSGAFYGEQFF.

The chain uses TRBV2 and TRBJ1-3; 7 nucleotides match TRBD1. The CDR3 is 16 amino acids. V lost 3 bases, J lost 8 bases, and 13 bases stayed unmatched. The V gene's germline CDR1 is SNHLY and CDR2 FYNNEI. This chain's CDR3 is CASSDGTVPLVDTIYF. The CDR3 bases are TGTGCCAGCAGTGACGGGACAGTGCCATTGGTAGACACCATATATTTT.

The V and J genes are TRBV5-4 and TRBJ2-2; possible D gene TRBD1, 7 bases. V gave up 3 bases and J gave up 8 bases, with 17 bases separating them. CDR1 and CDR2 from the germline V gene are SGHNT and YYREEE (reference sequence). The CDR3 loop spans 15 amino acids. The chain's CDR3 is CASSSATGEAGELFF. The CDR3 DNA reads as TGTGCCAGCAGCTCAGCTACAGGGGAGGCAGGGGAGCTGTTTTTT.

The chain links TRBV2 to TRBJ1-1, with D perhaps TRBD1 (5 bases). There are 16 residues in the CDR3. The germline gives CDR1 SNHLY, CDR2 FYNNEI. V was trimmed by 3 bases and J by 2 bases, leaving 16 bases between them. CDR3 DNA sequence: TGTGCCAGCAGTGAGGCGGGGCAGGGATTTAACACTGAAGCTTTCTTT. Protein product: CASSEAGQGFNTEAFF.

The rearrangement links TRBV29-1 to TRBJ1-2; D perhaps matches TRBD1 (6 bases). There are 13 residues in the CDR3. V was shortened by 5 bases and J by 4 bases, with 14 bases between the two germline ends. The V gene's germline CDR1 is SQVTM and CDR2 ANQGSEA. The CDR3 protein is CSVIQGIGYGYTF. The CDR3 DNA reads TGCAGCGTTATACAGGGTATTGGCTATGGCTACACCTTC.

The chain is built from TRBV6-5 and TRBJ2-2, with D perhaps TRBD2 (5 bases). The CDR3 has 15 amino acids. Trimming shortened V by 0 bases and J by 8 bases, and 13 bases separated the two germline ends. In germline, CDR1 is MNHEY, CDR2 SVGAGI. In DNA, the CDR3 is TGTGCCAGCAGTTACTCATCGAGCGGTGGTGGGGAGCTGTTTTTT. Translating it yields CASSYSSSGGGELFF.

The chain links TRBV5-5 to TRBJ1-1, with D perhaps matching TRBD1 (5 bases). The CDR3 contains 14 residues. The germline V and J ends were trimmed by 1 base and 4 bases, with 11 bases remaining between them. Germline V gene data show CDR1 as SGHKS and CDR2 as YYEKEE (reference sequence). This chain's CDR3 is CASSLQRGGTEAFF. CDR3 DNA: TGTGCCAGCAGCTTGCAGCGGGGGGGCACTGAAGCTTTCTTT.

The V and J genes are TRBV4-1 and TRBJ1-2; D gene unclear. The CDR3 covers 16 residues. V lost 3 bases to trimming and J lost 0 bases, with 14 bases between them. Germline CDR1 MGHRA, CDR2 YSYEKL. The CDR3 loop is CASSQNDGVPNYGYTF. DNA for the CDR3: TGCGCCAGCAGCCAGAACGACGGGGTACCTAACTATGGCTACACCTTC.

This clone has only one observation. V gene TRBV19 combines with J gene TRBJ1-5; D may be TRBD1 (6 bases). The CDR3 length is 13 residues. From germline, CDR1 is LNHDA and CDR2 SQIVND (reference sequence). V gave up 4 bases and J gave up 2 bases, with 6 bases separating them. The CDR3 bases are TGTGCCAGTAGTAACAGGGGCAATCAGCCCCAGCATTTT. Its translation: CASSNRGNQPQHF.

The chain employs TRBV25-1 and TRBJ2-7; 7 bases match TRBD2. Trimming at V came to 6 bases and at J to 1 base, leaving 12 bases not matched to a gene. The CDR3 totals 16 residues. Germline assignment: CDR1 MGHDK and CDR2 SYGVNS. The CDR3 bases are TGTGCCAGCAGCGGCCCCCGGGGGGTAAGGTCCTACGAGCAGTACTTC. It yields the protein CASSGPRGVRSYEQYF.

V is TRBV2 and J is TRBJ2-5, with a possible D match to TRBD2 (7 bases). V lost 7 bases and J 5 bases, leaving 23 bases between the germline ends. Germline loops: CDR1 SNHLY, CDR2 FYNNEI. This CDR3 is 16 amino acids long. CDR3 nucleotide sequence: TGTGCCAGCACCCCCCCGACCCGGGGGGCCCTGGAGACCCAGTACTTC. Translation gives CASTPPTRGALETQYF.

The chain couples TRBV2 to TRBJ1-3; 10 bases fit TRBD1. This CDR3 is 15 amino acids long. Germline CDR1 SNHLY, CDR2 FYNNEI. With 6 bases clipped from V and 4 bases from J, the junction kept 6 bases outside the gene matches. CDR3 in DNA: TGTGCCAGCAGCCGACAGGGGGCGAAAGGAAACACCATATATTTT. The encoded protein is CASSRQGAKGNTIYF. Full variable domain (remainder filled in from reference TRBV2 and TRBJ1-3): EPEVTQTPSHQVTQMGQEVILRCVPISNHLYFYWYRQILGQKVEFLVSFYNNEISEKSEIFDDQFSVERPDGSNFTLKIRSTKLEDSAMYFCASSRQGAKGNTIYFGEGSWLTVV.

The table lists this clone with a count of one. This chain links TRBV19 with TRBJ1-1; D is undetermined. V lost 5 bases to trimming and J lost 4 bases, with 11 bases between them. CDR1 is LNHDA, CDR2 SQIVND, per germline (reference sequence). The CDR3 is 13 residues long. The CDR3 loop is CASSPRRGTEAFF. As DNA, the CDR3 is TGTGCCAGTAGTCCCCGTCGCGGCACTGAAGCTTTCTTT.

The chain carries TRBV7-9 and TRBJ1-6; 8 bases agree with TRBD1. The V gene end was trimmed by 5 bases and the J gene end by 3 bases; junction bases not matched to a gene: 3. CDR3 size: 15 residues. Germline V gene sequence: CDR1 SEHNR, CDR2 FQNEAQ (reference sequence). For the CDR3, the DNA is TGTGCCAGCAGCCCTGGGACAGGCTATAATTCACCCCTCCACTTT. It specifies CASSPGTGYNSPLHF.

V usage is TRBV7-9 and J usage is TRBJ2-3, with 8 positions matching TRBD2. The CDR3 extends over 16 amino acids. Germline-derived CDR1 and CDR2 are SEHNR and FQNEAQ (reference sequence). J lost 2 bases, V lost 1 base, and 5 bases had no gene match. The CDR3 bases are TGTGCCAGCAGCTTAGTTGCGGGGGGCGCCACAGATACGCAGTATTTT. Its protein product is CASSLVAGGATDTQYF.

The rearrangement uses TRBV2 and TRBJ1-2; D is uncertain. Germline values: CDR1 SNHLY, CDR2 FYNNEI. This CDR3 region has 17 residues. V was cut by 2 bases and J by 8 bases, with 24 bases left in between. The CDR3 DNA sequence: TGTGCCAGCAGTGAAACCACTGGCGTCCGACGTCCGCGGGGCTACACCTTC. It translates to CASSETTGVRRPRGYTF.

This clone is a singleton in its sample. The chain couples TRBV5-1 to TRBJ2-3; TRBD1 agrees at 12 bases. Germline V gives CDR1 SGHRS, CDR2 YFSETQ. With 4 bases clipped from V and 5 bases from J, the junction kept 11 bases outside the gene matches. This CDR3 is 17 amino acids long. The CDR3: CASSRTGTGGAGDTQYF. The CDR3 region has the DNA TGCGCCAGCAGCCGAACCGGGACAGGGGGCGCGGGAGATACGCAGTATTTT.